These 26 T cell receptor beta chains originate from one sample sequenced in a study of CD4+ T cells in melanoma. The repertoire was sequenced with immunoSEQ multiplex PCR; TCRdb's copy has only in-frame clones and lacks some. The sample holds under 20,000 clones, less than 85% seen once. The sequenced sample was cells from a culture (not recorded whether cultured in vitro). These receptors all come from a human donor with melanoma.

This clone has only a few counts. CDR3 in DNA: TGTGCCAGCTCACCACAGCCGGGGGGCGAGCAGTACTTC. It yields the protein CASSPQPGGEQYF. V and J are TRBV18 and TRBJ2-7; TRBD2 aligns across 7 bases. Germline V gene lookup returns CDR1 KGHSH and CDR2 LQKENI. The CDR3 is made up of 13 amino acids. Trimming at V came to 1 base and at J to 6 bases, leaving 3 bases not matched to a gene.

The CDR3 sequence: CASSAFKGGSYNEQFF. The CDR3 nucleotides read TGTGCCAGCAGCGCATTTAAAGGGGGATCGTACAATGAGCAGTTCTTC. The rearrangement links TRBV2 to TRBJ2-1; TRBD1 is a possible D gene (6 bases). CDR3 length equals 16 residues. CDR1 and CDR2 from the germline V gene are SNHLY and FYNNEI. Trimming removed 6 bases from V and 4 bases from J, with 19 bases in between.

This clone occurred a few times. The gene calls are TRBV21-1 and TRBJ2-3. TRBV21-1 counts as a pseudogene. The CDR3 loop spans 15 amino acids. CDR3 nucleotides: TGTGCCAGCAGCAAAGGAGCTGGGTTGGCAGATACGCAGTATTTT. Amino acids: CASSKGAGLADTQYF.

The chain carries TRBV6-1 and TRBJ2-3; the D is unclear. This CDR3 comprises 11 residues. V was pared by 8 bases and J by 5 bases, with 8 bases between. The germline V gene has CDR1 MNHNS and CDR2 SASEGT. CDR3 DNA sequence: TGTGCCAGCCGTGTTGGAGATACGCAGTATTTT. Residues: CASRVGDTQYF.

The chain joins TRBV18 to TRBJ2-5; TRBD1 might be the D (5 bases). There are 14 residues in the CDR3. Trimming pared 5 bases from V and 5 bases from J, leaving 15 bases between. Per germline, CDR1 KGHSH and CDR2 LQKENI. The CDR3 DNA sequence: TGTGCCAGCTCATCAGGGCCCCGGGCCGAGACCCAGTACTTC. It is translated as CASSSGPRAETQYF.

The rearrangement uses TRBV7-9 and TRBJ2-1; the match to TRBD2 covers 8 bases. The trim removed 5 bases at V and 5 bases at J, leaving 8 bases unmatched. In germline, CDR1 is SEHNR, CDR2 FQNEAQ (reference sequence). This CDR3 is 15 amino acids long. CDR3 protein: CASSLRGSGDNEQFF. CDR3 DNA: TGTGCCAGCAGCCTTCGGGGTAGCGGGGACAATGAGCAGTTCTTC.

This clone is medium-sized (0.01 to 0.1%) in the sample. V is TRBV18 and J is TRBJ2-2; 9 bases line up with TRBD1. Unmatched junction bases numbered 5, after V lost 2 bases and J lost 4 bases. The CDR3 loop spans 16 amino acids. CDR1 and CDR2 (germline): KGHSH, LQKENI. This CDR3 reads CASSPAGQGSTGELFF. In nucleotides, the CDR3 is TGTGCCAGCTCACCAGCGGGACAGGGCTCCACCGGGGAGCTGTTTTTT.

This sequence joins TRBV6-4 and TRBJ1-5; D may be TRBD1 (6 bases). V gave up 5 bases and J gave up 8 bases, with 28 bases separating them. Germline loops: CDR1 MRHNA, CDR2 SNTAGT. This CDR3 contains 18 residues. The CDR3: CASSWNLWVTGLSEPQHF. For the CDR3, the DNA is TGTGCCAGCAGTTGGAACTTGTGGGTAACAGGGCTCTCGGAGCCCCAGCATTTT.

V gene TRBV7-3 combines with J gene TRBJ2-2; TRBD1 agrees at 8 bases. CDR1 is SGHTA, CDR2 FQGTGA, per germline. Trimming took 4 bases from V and 5 from J; bases not matched to a gene: 15. The CDR3 runs to 18 residues. The CDR3 nucleotides read TGTGCCAGCAGCTCCCAACCGGACAGGGTCGTTTCGACCGGGGAGCTGTTTTTT. This gives the protein CASSSQPDRVVSTGELFF.

V and J are TRBV10-1 and TRBJ2-7, with 8 bases fitting TRBD1. Losses at the gene ends were 10 bases for V and 6 bases for J; bases not matched to a gene: 17. There are 15 residues in the CDR3. Looked up from germline, CDR1 is WNHNN and CDR2 is SYGVQD (reference sequence). The CDR3 loop is CANAGGTGDAGEQYF. DNA of the CDR3: TGCGCCAACGCCGGTGGGACAGGAGATGCTGGCGAGCAGTACTTC.

Comment on this clone: A read error may produce the germline difference seen at one junction end. The genes are TRBV2 and TRBJ1-1, with D uncertain. The V gene's germline CDR1 is SNHLY and CDR2 FYNNEI. The CDR3 contains 11 residues. The CDR3, as DNA: TGTGCCAGCAGTGACCTGGGCGGCGGGAGCTTT. This codes for CASSDLGGGSF.

The chain couples TRBV10-2 to TRBJ2-7, with 8 bases lining up with TRBD1. The CDR3 covers 17 residues. The ends lost 2 bases at V and 4 bases at J; junction bases unmatched: 13. Germline values: CDR1 WSHSY, CDR2 SAAADI. The CDR3 protein is CASSEVFRTGTAYEQYF. The CDR3 region has the DNA TGCGCCAGCAGTGAGGTTTTTCGGACAGGGACAGCATACGAGCAGTACTTC.

The chain couples TRBV2 to TRBJ2-3, with a tentative D call TRBD2 (6 bases). The germline V and J ends were trimmed by 6 bases and 2 bases, with 18 bases remaining between them. The CDR3 is 16 amino acids. The V gene's germline CDR1 is SNHLY and CDR2 FYNNEI. CDR3 loop: CASRDGRGMTTDTQYF. The CDR3, as DNA: TGTGCCAGCAGAGACGGACGGGGGATGACCACAGATACGCAGTATTTT.

The chain recombines TRBV2 with TRBJ1-5, with D unclear. Germline V lookup: CDR1 SNHLY, CDR2 FYNNEI. Trimming took 1 base from V and 1 from J, leaving 14 bases between them. CDR3 length equals 17 residues. CDR3 coding DNA: TGTGCCAGCAGTGAAGAACGGAGTCAGAACAGCAATCAGCCCCAGCATTTT. As protein: CASSEERSQNSNQPQHF.

This rearrangement joins TRBV6-1 to TRBJ1-5; 9 bases match TRBD1. The germline V gene has CDR1 MNHNS and CDR2 SASEGT. This CDR3 has 13 residues. With 6 bases clipped from V and 6 bases from J, the junction kept 3 bases outside the gene matches. This chain's CDR3 is CASSWDRAQPQHF. The CDR3 nucleotides are TGTGCCAGCAGCTGGGACAGGGCTCAGCCCCAGCATTTT.

This clone was seen more than once but under ten times. The CDR3 reads CAWDHGTSGTDTQYF. The CDR3 coding sequence is TGTGCCTGGGACCACGGGACTAGCGGCACAGATACGCAGTATTTT. The chain carries TRBV30 and TRBJ2-3; 10 nucleotides match TRBD2. V gave up 5 bases and J gave up 1 base; unmatched junction bases: 6. The CDR3 totals 15 residues. CDR1 and CDR2 (germline): GTSNPN, SVGIG (reference sequence). The whole variable domain, filled in from reference TRBV30 and TRBJ2-3, reads SQTIHQWPATLVQPVGSPLSLECTVEGTSNPNLYWYRQAAGRGLQLLFYSVGIGQISSEVPQNLSASRPQDRQFILSSKKLLLSDSGFYLCAWDHGTSGTDTQYFGPGTRLTVL.

V is TRBV5-4 and J is TRBJ1-2, with a tentative D call TRBD1 (6 bases). V was trimmed by 2 bases and J by 5 bases, leaving 16 bases between them. CDR3 length: 15 amino acids. The germline V gene has CDR1 SGHNT and CDR2 YYREEE (reference sequence). The CDR3 region has the DNA TGTGCCAGCAGCTTTTCTAACCGGGGGCAATATGGCTACACCTTC. It codes for CASSFSNRGQYGYTF.

This clone was detected a few times. The gene calls are TRBV12-2 and TRBJ1-5; the table's TRBD1 call for D was not verified on the DNA. TRBV12-2 is labeled a pseudogene. The CDR3 runs to 15 residues. In DNA, the CDR3 is TGTGCAAGTCGCTGGCGGGACAGGGGCAATCAGCCCCAGCATTTT. Its protein product is CASRWRDRGNQPQHF.

The CDR3 DNA follows: TGTGCCAGCAGCGGGACAGGGGGCGGCTCACCCCTCCACTTT. It codes for CASSGTGGGSPLHF. This sequence joins TRBV6-5 and TRBJ1-6; TRBD1 aligns across 12 bases. V lost 6 bases and J lost 10; bases outside the gene matches: 4. Germline V gives CDR1 MNHEY, CDR2 SVGAGI. The CDR3 is 14 residues long.

This rearrangement joins TRBV10-3 to TRBJ2-7; D is ambiguous. Germline V gene data show CDR1 as ENHRY and CDR2 as SYGVKD. The CDR3 has 12 amino acids. The ends were cut back, 3 bases at V and 3 bases at J, with 6 bases in the middle. CDR3 nucleotide sequence: TGTGCCATCAGTGACAAGAACTACGAGCAGTACTTC. This sequence encodes CAISDKNYEQYF.

The chain uses TRBV30 and TRBJ1-5; D is unresolved. The CDR3 is made up of 14 amino acids. The V and J ends lost 0 bases and 4 bases respectively, with 10 bases between them. CDR1 is GTSNPN and CDR2 is SVGIG in the germline V gene (reference sequence). The DNA of the CDR3 is TGTGCCTGGAGTGTACTCACAAGAAATCAGCCCCAGCATTTT. Protein: CAWSVLTRNQPQHF.

The chain links TRBV6-1 to TRBJ2-2, with D possibly TRBD2 on 6 matching bases. The germline CDR1 and CDR2 sequences are MNHNS and SASEGT. The CDR3 covers 15 residues. The V gene lost 5 bases and the J gene lost 1 base, with 11 bases spanning the gap. The CDR3 protein is CASSWGTWNTGELFF. CDR3 DNA sequence: TGTGCCAGCAGTTGGGGGACTTGGAACACCGGGGAGCTGTTTTTT.

V and J are TRBV12-5 and TRBJ1-2, with a tentative D call TRBD1 (6 bases). Germline lookup yields CDR1 LGHNT and CDR2 FRNRAP. This CDR3 has 15 residues. V shed 5 bases and J shed 9 bases, with 22 bases lying between them. In DNA, the CDR3 is TGTGCTAGTGGTCCGATGACCGCAGGGGTTCGGCGCTACACCTTC. It encodes CASGPMTAGVRRYTF. Full variable domain (missing parts from reference TRBV12-5 and TRBJ1-2): DARVTQTPRHKVTEMGQEVTMRCQPILGHNTVFWYRQTMMQGLELLAYFRNRAPLDDSGMPKDRFSAEMPDATLATLKIQPSEPRDSAVYFCASGPMTAGVRRYTFGSGTRLTVV.

The chain recombines TRBV2 with TRBJ1-2; D gene unclear. Trimming took 5 bases from V and 2 from J, leaving 9 bases between them. From germline, CDR1 is SNHLY and CDR2 FYNNEI. This CDR3 is 13 amino acids long. CDR3 sequence reads: CASSIRLNYGYTF. DNA for the CDR3: TGTGCCAGCAGTATACGGCTGAACTATGGCTACACCTTC.

The genes are TRBV5-1 and TRBJ2-5; 9 bases fit TRBD1. In germline, CDR1 is SGHRS, CDR2 YFSETQ. After removal of 6 bases from V and 4 bases from J, the junction contained 13 bases not matched to a gene. This CDR3 contains 16 residues. CDR3 residues: CASTTTGGASGETQYF. In DNA form, the CDR3 reads TGCGCCAGCACTACCACAGGGGGCGCTTCGGGAGAGACCCAGTACTTC.

This sequence joins TRBV14 and TRBJ2-5, with 13 nucleotides matching TRBD2. Germline V gene data show CDR1 as SGHDN and CDR2 as FVKESK. With 0 bases clipped from V and 6 bases from J, the junction kept 10 bases outside the gene matches. The CDR3 has 18 amino acids. CDR3 DNA sequence: TGTGCCAGCAGCCAAGAAGTAACTAGCGGGGGGGCCGCGAAGACCCAGTACTTC. It translates to CASSQEVTSGGAAKTQYF.